Presented here are 27 T cell receptor beta chains from one specimen sequenced in a study of radiation and T cells in renal cell carcinoma (dated by TCRdb to 2019 to 2021). The library was built by means of the immunoSEQ multiplex PCR assay. Sourced from immuneACCESS, this table was stored by TCRdb with only in-frame sequences that have V and J called. A share of the clones is absent; for the studies checked, an unresolved V gene accounts for under half, and the remainder has no known explanation. Counted in this sample were some 150,000 clones; about 88% of them appeared once. The ten biggest clones cover 9.5% to 15% of the sample. This sample's time point label indicates: baseline pretreatment blood. The treatment or condition tag for this specimen amounts to: 15 Gy SBRT to primary tumor, nephrectomy 4 weeks later. Material: blood, obtained from a patient whose treatment included radiotherapy and nephrectomy. These TCRs come from a woman between 45 and 60 years old with renal cell carcinoma.

V and J are TRBV19 and TRBJ1-5; 8 bases match TRBD1. Trimming took 6 bases from V and 9 from J; bases not matched to a gene: 13. Germline V CDR1 and CDR2: LNHDA, SQIVND (reference sequence). CDR3 length equals 15 residues. The CDR3 sequence: CASRAGQDRLRPQHF. The CDR3 nucleotides read TGTGCCAGTAGGGCGGGACAGGACCGACTGAGGCCCCAGCATTTT.

V usage is TRBV5-1 and J usage is TRBJ2-1, with a weak D call TRBD2 (6 bases). Germline CDR1 and CDR2: SGHRS and YFSETQ. The CDR3 is made up of 14 amino acids. Between the trimmed V and J ends, which lost 5 bases and 6 bases, there was a span of 15 bases. The CDR3 DNA follows: TGCGCCAGCAGTCCAAGGACTATGGCCAATGAGCAGTTCTTC. This gives the protein CASSPRTMANEQFF.

The chain recombines TRBV19 with TRBJ2-5; TRBD2 is a possible D gene (5 bases). Deletions cut 3 bases from V and 7 bases from J, with 15 bases between. CDR3 length equals 14 residues. CDR1 and CDR2 from the germline V gene are LNHDA and SQIVND (reference sequence). CDR3 residues: CASSIAPRGGTQYF. The CDR3 DNA sequence: TGTGCCAGTAGTATTGCTCCCAGAGGAGGGACCCAGTACTTC. The variable domain in full, with the rest retrieved from reference TRBV19 and TRBJ2-5, is DGGITQSPKYLFRKEGQNVTLSCEQNLNHDAMYWYRQDPGQGLRLIYYSQIVNDFQKGDIAEGYSVSREKKESFPLTVTSAQKNPTAFYLCASSIAPRGGTQYFGPGTRLLVL.

CDR3 sequence reads: CASSLASRGGNYGYTF. The CDR3 DNA reads TGTGCCAGCAGCTTAGCGTCCAGGGGTGGTAACTATGGCTACACCTTC. The chain employs TRBV7-2 and TRBJ1-2, with D maybe TRBD1 (6 bases). Germline V gives CDR1 SGHTA, CDR2 FQGNSA. Trimming left V 0 bases short and J 1 base short, with 12 bases between. The CDR3 is 16 residues long.

This chain connects TRBV5-1 to TRBJ2-5; perhaps TRBD1 as D (6 bases). CDR1 is SGHRS and CDR2 is YFSETQ in the germline V gene. This CDR3 is 15 amino acids long. V was clipped by 4 bases and J by 5 bases, with 18 bases between them. This CDR3 reads CASSPTGSYSETQYF. The DNA for the CDR3 is TGCGCCAGCAGCCCGACAGGCTCATATTCGGAGACCCAGTACTTC.

The chain couples TRBV19 to TRBJ1-2, with TRBD1 matching 10 bases. V lost 6 bases, J lost 4 bases, and 5 bases stayed unmatched. Germline CDR1 and CDR2: LNHDA and SQIVND (reference sequence). The CDR3 is 14 residues long. The CDR3 loop reads CASRRDRGSYGYTF. CDR3 nucleotides: TGTGCCAGTAGAAGGGACAGGGGCAGCTATGGCTACACCTTC.

This sequence joins TRBV7-9 and TRBJ1-6, with D unresolved. Germline V gene data show CDR1 as SEHNR and CDR2 as FQNEAQ (reference sequence). There are 12 residues in the CDR3. Trimming removed 2 bases at V and 8 bases at J, with 4 bases between. This CDR3 reads CASSLKDSPLHF. As DNA, the CDR3 is TGTGCCAGCAGCTTAAAGGATTCACCCCTCCACTTT. The full variable domain, with the rest looked up from reference TRBV7-9 and TRBJ1-6, is DTGVSQNPRHKITKRGQNVTFRCDPISEHNRLYWYRQTLGQGPEFLTYFQNEAQLEKSRLLSDRFSAERPKGSFSTLEIQRTEQGDSAMYLCASSLKDSPLHFGNGTRLTVT.

The table lists this clone with a count of one. The chain links TRBV6-6 to TRBJ2-7; 8 nucleotides line up with TRBD1. From germline, CDR1 is MNHNY and CDR2 SVGAGI (reference sequence). The length of the CDR3 is 14 residues. V gave up 6 bases and J gave up 0 bases; unmatched junction bases: 4. The CDR3 sequence is CASREGQGSYEQYF. CDR3 nucleotide sequence: TGTGCCAGCAGAGAAGGACAGGGCTCCTACGAGCAGTACTTC.

The J gene is TRBJ1-5, the V gene TRBV6-5; D may be TRBD1 (6 bases). The CDR3 totals 13 residues. V lost 5 bases, J lost 7 bases, and 12 bases lay in between. Germline V gives CDR1 MNHEY, CDR2 SVGAGI. The CDR3 region has the DNA TGTGCCAGCAGTCCCCAGGGGAGGCAGCCCCAGCATTTT. Translation: CASSPQGRQPQHF.

The chain recombines TRBV6-5 with TRBJ2-3; D might be TRBD1 (5 bases). CDR1 and CDR2 (germline): MNHEY, SVGAGI. V shed 7 bases and J shed 2 bases, with 10 bases lying between them. The CDR3 has 13 amino acids. The CDR3 DNA follows: TGTGCCAGCAAGTGGGGCGACACAGATACGCAGTATTTT. It codes for CASKWGDTDTQYF.

The chain joins TRBV10-1 to TRBJ2-3; D gene ambiguous. The CDR3 consists of 16 residues. From germline, CDR1 is WNHNN and CDR2 SYGVQD (reference sequence). Trimming removed 2 bases at V and 6 bases at J, with 18 bases between. CDR3 coding DNA: TGCGCCAGCAGTGAGGACACACTCAACTTAGGGGATACGCAGTATTTT. Encoded protein: CASSEDTLNLGDTQYF.

V gene TRBV7-9 combines with J gene TRBJ2-1; D remains ambiguous. This CDR3 contains 17 residues. Germline lookup yields CDR1 SEHNR and CDR2 FQNEAQ (reference sequence). V dropped 5 bases and J dropped 6 bases, with 23 bases sitting between them. The CDR3 is CASSLTPPFYLPNEQFF. DNA for the CDR3: TGTGCCAGCAGCCTAACCCCCCCGTTTTATCTTCCCAATGAGCAGTTCTTC.

This chain uses TRBV5-1 with TRBJ2-5, with D perhaps matching TRBD2 (6 bases). Trimming removed 6 bases from V and 7 bases from J, with 19 bases in between. CDR1 and CDR2 from the germline V gene are SGHRS and YFSETQ. CDR3 length: 14 residues. The CDR3 DNA sequence: TGCGCCAGCAATCCCAGCGGAGGGCTAGCGACCCAGTACTTC. Translating it yields CASNPSGGLATQYF.

The chain links TRBV25-1 to TRBJ1-2; D is possibly TRBD1 (5 bases). From germline, CDR1 is MGHDK and CDR2 SYGVNS. V was cut by 3 bases and J by 4 bases, with 15 bases left in between. This CDR3 region has 15 residues. The CDR3 loop is CASSDLGRDGYGYTF. The CDR3 DNA reads TGTGCCAGCAGTGACCTAGGCCGGGACGGCTATGGCTACACCTTC.

The chain carries TRBV7-6 and TRBJ2-1, with D perhaps TRBD2 (7 bases). The CDR3 length is 16 residues. Looked up from germline, CDR1 is SGHVS and CDR2 is FNYEAQ. The V and J ends lost 1 base and 3 bases respectively, with 13 bases between them. The CDR3 protein is CASSLGGGGSYNEQFF. CDR3 bases: TGTGCCAGCAGCTTAGGTGGGGGGGGCAGCTACAATGAGCAGTTCTTC.

The CDR3 bases are TGTGCCAGCAGCTTAGGAGCAGGGATGCAGCCCCAGCATTTT. Encoded protein: CASSLGAGMQPQHF. The chain is built from TRBV7-8 and TRBJ1-5, with D perhaps matching TRBD1 (5 bases). Germline V gene lookup returns CDR1 SGHVS and CDR2 FQNEAQ. Trimming took 1 base from V and 7 from J, leaving 11 bases between them. CDR3 length: 14 residues.

The chain is built from TRBV4-1 and TRBJ1-1; D uncertain. From germline, CDR1 is MGHRA and CDR2 YSYEKL. V was trimmed by 1 base and J by 6 bases, leaving 12 bases between them. The CDR3 is 14 amino acids. CDR3: CASSQGPLGSEAFF. For the CDR3, the DNA is TGCGCCAGCAGCCAAGGCCCCCTCGGATCTGAAGCTTTCTTT.

The CDR3 loop is CASSLDPRTTDTQYF. CDR3 in DNA: TGCGCCAGCAGCTTGGACCCCAGGACGACAGATACGCAGTATTTT. V usage is TRBV5-1 and J usage is TRBJ2-3; D remains ambiguous. Between the trimmed V and J ends, which lost 0 bases and 3 bases, there was a span of 11 bases. Germline values: CDR1 SGHRS, CDR2 YFSETQ. This CDR3 comprises 15 residues.

The chain links TRBV7-3 to TRBJ1-1; D is undetermined. The CDR3 totals 14 residues. Per germline, CDR1 SGHTA and CDR2 FQGTGA. V lost 2 bases and J 1 base, leaving 8 bases between the germline ends. The CDR3 bases are TGTGCCAGCAGCTTAGGTGGAGAGAACACTGAAGCTTTCTTT. This gives the protein CASSLGGENTEAFF.

This clone was seen once. This chain joins TRBV19 and TRBJ2-1; D is undetermined. This CDR3 has 12 residues. In germline, CDR1 is LNHDA, CDR2 SQIVND (reference sequence). Trimming left V 4 bases short and J 4 bases short, with 5 bases between. CDR3 DNA: TGTGCCAGTAGTACCCGGTACAATGAGCAGTTCTTC. It is translated as CASSTRYNEQFF.

The chain joins TRBV9 to TRBJ2-5; D gene ambiguous. Trimming cost V 0 bases and J 2 bases, with 8 bases left between them. CDR3 length: 14 residues. The germline V gene has CDR1 SGDLS and CDR2 YYNGEE. The CDR3 spells CASSVDPRQETQYF. CDR3 bases: TGTGCCAGCAGCGTAGACCCGCGACAAGAGACCCAGTACTTC.

In nucleotides, the CDR3 is TGTGCCAGCAGCTTGTCAGGGTCCCTGGAGCAGTACTTC. Translation: CASSLSGSLEQYF. The rearrangement uses TRBV5-4 and TRBJ2-7; weak D call: TRBD1 (5 bases). V was clipped by 1 base and J by 7 bases, with 12 bases between them. The CDR3 covers 13 residues. The germline V gene encodes CDR1 SGHNT and CDR2 YYREEE (reference sequence). The variable domain in full, with the rest retrieved from reference TRBV5-4 and TRBJ2-7, is ETGVTQSPTHLIKTRGQQVTLRCSSQSGHNTVSWYQQALGQGPQFIFQYYREEENGRGNFPPRFSGLQFPNYSSELNVNALELDDSALYLCASSLSGSLEQYFGPGTRLTVT.

The sample holds one count of this clone. The chain joins TRBV11-3 to TRBJ2-7, with 9 bases matching TRBD1. Germline V gene data show CDR1 as SGHNT and CDR2 as YENEEA. V dropped 4 bases and J dropped 5; count of bases not matched to a gene: 6. The CDR3 runs to 14 residues. The CDR3 nucleotides are TGTGCCAGCAGCTCAGGGACAGGGATGGACGAGCAGTACTTC. It is translated as CASSSGTGMDEQYF.

This clone was recorded once. The chain has TRBV4-1 and TRBJ2-5; 7 bases fit TRBD2. V shed 2 bases, J shed 5 bases, and the junction held 11 bases outside the gene matches. Germline V gene lookup returns CDR1 MGHRA and CDR2 YSYEKL. The CDR3 is 16 amino acids. The CDR3 here is CASSQPGTTNGETQYF. The CDR3 DNA reads TGCGCCAGCAGCCAACCCGGGACTACGAATGGTGAGACCCAGTACTTC.

This chain connects TRBV5-1 to TRBJ2-3, with TRBD1 as a possible D gene (6 bases). Germline V CDR1 and CDR2: SGHRS, YFSETQ. The CDR3 is 15 amino acids. V lost 4 bases and J 4 bases, leaving 16 bases between the germline ends. In DNA form, the CDR3 reads TGCGCCAGCAGCGTTCTCGGACAGAGGGCAGATACGCAGTATTTT. Translation: CASSVLGQRADTQYF. Supplemented by reference TRBV5-1 and TRBJ2-3, the full variable domain reads KAGVTQTPRYLIKTRGQQVTLSCSPISGHRSVSWYQQTPGQGLQFLFEYFSETQRNKGNFPGRFSGRQFSNSRSEMNVSTLELGDSALYLCASSVLGQRADTQYFGPGTRLTVL.

This rearrangement joins TRBV29-1 to TRBJ1-1, with a weak D call TRBD1 (5 bases). Germline lookup yields CDR1 SQVTM and CDR2 ANQGSEA. The CDR3 contains 13 residues. Trimming removed 6 bases at V and 7 bases at J, with 18 bases between. CDR3 protein: CSVGRLMGGEAFF. The CDR3 nucleotides are TGCAGCGTGGGACGGCTTATGGGCGGTGAAGCTTTCTTT.

This chain connects TRBV6-5 to TRBJ2-1, with 7 positions matching TRBD1. This CDR3 is 15 amino acids long. Germline V CDR1 and CDR2: MNHEY, SVGAGI. Trimming took 6 bases from V and 4 from J; bases not matched to a gene: 9. CDR3 nucleotides: TGTGCCAGCAGAAGAACGGGACAGAGATACAATGAGCAGTTCTTC. This gives the protein CASRRTGQRYNEQFF.